This paragraph reports one T cell receptor (beta chain). This sample is drawn from a study of blood T cell repertoires in COVID-19. Whole-study context: Samples taken during acute and convalescent COVID-19 were collected in the United States, Italy and Spain.

Per the study methods: Reference gene primer amplification yielded estimated nucleated cell counts. Using immunoSEQ multiplex PCR, the repertoire was profiled, and TCRdb retains in-frame clones only, with some absent. D and trimming come from the DNA, and the V and J calls and clone size come from that table. Of about 35,000 clones detected, approximately 85% appear once; the ten largest clones hold 44%. The sample consisted of peripheral blood. This receptor was taken from a man aged 55 to 70 with active or convalescent COVID-19.

In nucleotides, the CDR3 is TGTGCCAGCACCGTTCAGGGGGTTAGCACAGATACGCAGTATTTT. Its translation is CASTVQGVSTDTQYF. V usage is TRBV2 and J usage is TRBJ2-3; TRBD1 matches at 7 bases. The V gene end was trimmed by 7 bases and the J gene end by 0 bases; junction bases not matched to a gene: 7. Germline assignment: CDR1 SNHLY and CDR2 FYNNEI. The CDR3 totals 15 residues.